This T cell receptor (beta chain) was obtained from a study of tumor-infiltrating lymphocytes in primary liver carcinoma. Across the whole study: The study included patients who were men and women aged 30 to 69 years. Sequencing of the samples generated roughly 3.65 to 7.5 million productive TCRbeta reads, with similar yields across tissue types.

Joint extraction of RNA and DNA used 20-30 mg of bulk tissue that was unsorted. The cohort consisted of patients whose primary liver carcinoma was surgically resected. The authors made TCR beta cDNA from about 500 ng total RNA with a constant-region primer. Construction of TCR beta libraries relied on three successive nested multiplex PCR rounds employing slightly modified ARM-PCR. In the first two PCR rounds, TRBV1-TRBV30 forward primers were paired with a C-beta reverse primer, and each round lasted about 9 cycles. TCRdb used MiXCR to reprocess the multiplex PCR reads, holding one entry per CDR3 protein. The data hold roughly 30,000 distinct CDR3 sequences, with roughly 77% observed a single time. The CDR3 totals 15 residues. V shed 6 bases and J 5 bases; nucleotides not matched to a gene: 11. Germline V gene sequence: CDR1 LGHNT, CDR2 FRNRAP. Worth noting for this clonotype: A read error is possible here, since a much larger clone lies one base away.

The clonotype was recovered from a woman in her thirties with primary liver carcinoma and hepatitis B virus infection. The sequenced sample was liver tumor tissue from sampling region 3. Subset of the sample: tumor region T3, left-lateral pole. V is TRBV12-5 and J is TRBJ2-5; 8 bases map to TRBD2. The chain's CDR3 is CASGPGTCGRETQYF. The DNA for the CDR3 is TGTGCTAGTGGCCCCGGGACTTGCGGGAGGGAGACCCAGTACTTC.